These 7 T cell receptor beta chains originate from one sample sequenced in a study of regulatory T cells in long-lasting Graves disease. Arm-PCR with iRepertoire HTBI primers amplified the CDR3 regions for these TCR beta libraries. TCRdb used MiXCR to reprocess the multiplex PCR reads, holding one entry per CDR3 protein. The table shows approximately 540,000 distinct CDR3 sequences, with around 12% occurring only once. Time point meaning: newly diagnosed GD, antithyroid drugs for less than 3 months. PBMC-extracted RNA yielded the TCR library. The same specimen was also included in a second study, on T cells in Graves' hyperthyroidism and ophthalmopathy.

The specimen was peripheral blood mononuclear cells (PBMCs), collected at new diagnosis, from a patient treated with antithyroid drugs. Source of these receptors: a woman aged 30 to 39 with Graves disease.

With respect to this clonotype: With a much larger clone just one base away, this may be a read error. The chain uses TRBV6-5 and TRBJ2-1; 11 bases fit TRBD2. Germline V gives CDR1 MNHEY, CDR2 SVGAGI. CDR3 length equals 15 residues. Losses at the gene ends were 2 bases for V and 5 bases for J; bases not matched to a gene: 2. The CDR3 bases are TGTGCCAGCAGTTACGGGACTAGCGGCAACAATGAGCAGTTCTTC. Amino acids: CASSYGTSGNNEQFF.

The chain carries TRBV20-1 and TRBJ1-2; D ambiguous. V lost 0 bases and J 2 bases, leaving 13 bases between the germline ends. The CDR3 extends over 15 amino acids. Germline CDR1 and CDR2: DFQATT and SNEGSKA (reference sequence). This chain's CDR3 is CSARDPTRNNYGYTF. The CDR3 DNA sequence: TGCAGTGCTAGAGATCCAACCAGGAACAACTATGGCTACACCTTC.

This clonotype was seen at least ten times. The rearrangement uses TRBV2 and TRBJ2-2; 9 bases match TRBD2. Looked up from germline, CDR1 is SNHLY and CDR2 is FYNNEI. V was pared by 7 bases and J by 4 bases, with 7 bases of the junction left unmatched. This CDR3 has 15 residues. CDR3 protein: CASTGSSGITGELFF. For the CDR3, the DNA is TGTGCCAGCACAGGGTCTAGCGGGATCACCGGGGAGCTGTTTTTT.

The chain couples TRBV20-1 to TRBJ2-1, with TRBD2 matching over 16 bases. Trimming took 3 bases from V and 6 from J; bases not matched to a gene: 11. Germline values: CDR1 DFQATT, CDR2 SNEGSKA (reference sequence). The CDR3 has 18 residues. CDR3 protein: CSARSNPGLAGGGNEQFF. As DNA, the CDR3 is TGCAGTGCTAGGAGCAATCCGGGACTAGCGGGAGGGGGCAATGAGCAGTTCTTC.

This chain links TRBV7-3 with TRBJ1-2; D is unclear. Trimming stripped 5 bases from V and 6 bases from J, with 16 bases between. The CDR3 runs 14 residues. Per germline, CDR1 SGHTA and CDR2 FQGTGA. DNA of the CDR3: TGTGCCAGCAGCCCCAACCCGGCCGCGAATGGCTACACCTTC. It translates to CASSPNPAANGYTF.

This clonotype has ten or more counts. The chain joins TRBV12-3 or TRBV12-4 to TRBJ1-2; maybe TRBD1 (5 bases). Trimming removed 2 bases from V and 4 bases from J, with 11 bases in between. CDR3 length: 14 amino acids. CDR3 bases: TGTGCCAGCAGTTTAATCCAGGGAGGCTATGGCTACACCTTC. Encoded protein: CASSLIQGGYGYTF.

CDR3 sequence reads: CASSQAPTSSNTGELFF. CDR3 DNA: TGCGCCAGCAGCCAAGCCCCAACAAGCTCGAACACCGGGGAGCTGTTTTTT. The chain employs TRBV4-1 and TRBJ2-2; D is unclear. The CDR3 length is 17 residues. Germline lookup yields CDR1 MGHRA and CDR2 YSYEKL. Trimming pared 1 base from V and 0 bases from J, leaving 12 bases between.